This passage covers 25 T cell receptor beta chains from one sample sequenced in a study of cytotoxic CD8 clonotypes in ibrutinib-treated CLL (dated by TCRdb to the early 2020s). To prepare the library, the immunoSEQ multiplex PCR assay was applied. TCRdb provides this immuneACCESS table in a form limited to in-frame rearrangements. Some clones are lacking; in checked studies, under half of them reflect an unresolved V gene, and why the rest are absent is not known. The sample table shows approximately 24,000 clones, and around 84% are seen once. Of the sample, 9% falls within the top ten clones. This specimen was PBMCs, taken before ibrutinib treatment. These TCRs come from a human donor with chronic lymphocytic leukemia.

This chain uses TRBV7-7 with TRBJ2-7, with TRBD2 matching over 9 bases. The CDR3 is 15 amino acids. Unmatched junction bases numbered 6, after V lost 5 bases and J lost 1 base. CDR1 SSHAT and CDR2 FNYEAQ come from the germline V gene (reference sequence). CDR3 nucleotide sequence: TGTGCCAGCAGCCCCGTAGCGGGAGAATCCTACGAGCAGTACTTC. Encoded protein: CASSPVAGESYEQYF.

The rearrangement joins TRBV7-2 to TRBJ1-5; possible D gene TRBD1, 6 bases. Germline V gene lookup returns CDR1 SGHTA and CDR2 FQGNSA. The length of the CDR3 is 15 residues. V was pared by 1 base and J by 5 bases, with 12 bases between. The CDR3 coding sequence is TGTGCCAGCAGCTTAGTATTCAAGGGGGATCAGCCCCAGCATTTT. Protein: CASSLVFKGDQPQHF.

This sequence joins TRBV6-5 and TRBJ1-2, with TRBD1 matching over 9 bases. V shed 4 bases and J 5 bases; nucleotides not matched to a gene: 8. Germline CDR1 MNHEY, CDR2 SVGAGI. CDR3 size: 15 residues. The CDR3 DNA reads TGTGCCAGCAGTTCACGGACAGGGGCGGGATATGGCTACACCTTC. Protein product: CASSSRTGAGYGYTF.

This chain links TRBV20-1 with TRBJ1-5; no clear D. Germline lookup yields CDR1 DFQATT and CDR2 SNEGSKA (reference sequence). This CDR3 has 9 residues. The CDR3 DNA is TGCAACAGCAATCAGCCCCAGCATTTT. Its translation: CNSNQPQHF.

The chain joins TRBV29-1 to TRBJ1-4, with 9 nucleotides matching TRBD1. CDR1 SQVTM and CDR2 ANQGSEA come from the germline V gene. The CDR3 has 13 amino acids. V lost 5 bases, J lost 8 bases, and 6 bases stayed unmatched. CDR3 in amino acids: CSVLQGAREKLFF. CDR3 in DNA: TGCAGCGTTCTACAGGGGGCTCGGGAAAAACTGTTTTTT.

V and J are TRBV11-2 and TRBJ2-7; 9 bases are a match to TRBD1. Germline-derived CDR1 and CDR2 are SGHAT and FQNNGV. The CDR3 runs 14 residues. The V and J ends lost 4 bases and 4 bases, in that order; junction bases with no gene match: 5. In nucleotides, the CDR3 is TGTGCCAGCAGCTGGGGACAGGGAGGTTACGAGCAGTACTTC. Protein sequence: CASSWGQGGYEQYF.

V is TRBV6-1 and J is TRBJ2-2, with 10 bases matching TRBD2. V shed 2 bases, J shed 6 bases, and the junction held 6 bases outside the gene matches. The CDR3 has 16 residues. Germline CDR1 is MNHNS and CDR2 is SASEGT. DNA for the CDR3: TGTGCCAGCAGTGAATGGCTAGCGGGAGAGCCCGGGGAGCTGTTTTTT. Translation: CASSEWLAGEPGELFF.

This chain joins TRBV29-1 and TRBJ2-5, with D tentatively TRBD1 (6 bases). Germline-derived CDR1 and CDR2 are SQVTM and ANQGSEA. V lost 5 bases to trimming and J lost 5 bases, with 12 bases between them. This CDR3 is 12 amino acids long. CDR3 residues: CSVLGAGETQYF. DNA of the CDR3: TGCAGCGTTTTGGGGGCAGGGGAGACCCAGTACTTC.

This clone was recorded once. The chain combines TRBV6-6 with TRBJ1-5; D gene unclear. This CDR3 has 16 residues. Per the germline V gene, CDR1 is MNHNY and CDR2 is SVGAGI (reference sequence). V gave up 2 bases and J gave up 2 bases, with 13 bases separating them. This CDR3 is CASSYVGPLGNQPQHF. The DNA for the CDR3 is TGTGCCAGCAGTTACGTCGGGCCCCTTGGCAATCAGCCCCAGCATTTT.

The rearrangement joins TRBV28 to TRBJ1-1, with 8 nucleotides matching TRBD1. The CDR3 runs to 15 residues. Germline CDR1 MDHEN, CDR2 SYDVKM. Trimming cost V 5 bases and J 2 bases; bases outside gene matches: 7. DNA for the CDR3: TGTGCCAGCAGTATATACAGGGGGGGAAACACTGAAGCTTTCTTT. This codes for CASSIYRGGNTEAFF.

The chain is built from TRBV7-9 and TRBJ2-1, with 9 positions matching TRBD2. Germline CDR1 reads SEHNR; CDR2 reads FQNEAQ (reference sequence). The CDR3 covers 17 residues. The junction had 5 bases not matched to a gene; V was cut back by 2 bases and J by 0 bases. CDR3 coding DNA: TGTGCCAGCAGCTTAATCGGCGGGAGGGCCTCCTACAATGAGCAGTTCTTC. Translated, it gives CASSLIGGRASYNEQFF.

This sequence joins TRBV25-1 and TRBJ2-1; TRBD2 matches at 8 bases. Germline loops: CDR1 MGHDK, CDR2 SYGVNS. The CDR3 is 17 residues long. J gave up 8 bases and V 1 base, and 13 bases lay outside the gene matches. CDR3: CASSEFLAGGSDHEQFF. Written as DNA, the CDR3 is TGTGCCAGCAGTGAATTTCTCGCGGGAGGCAGCGACCATGAGCAGTTCTTC.

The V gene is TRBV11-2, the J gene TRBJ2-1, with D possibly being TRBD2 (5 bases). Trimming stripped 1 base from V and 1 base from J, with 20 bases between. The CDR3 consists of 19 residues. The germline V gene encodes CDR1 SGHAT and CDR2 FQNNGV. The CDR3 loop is CASSLAGLRGTKSYNEQFF. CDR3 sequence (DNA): TGTGCCAGCAGCTTAGCCGGACTCAGAGGTACAAAATCCTACAATGAGCAGTTCTTC.

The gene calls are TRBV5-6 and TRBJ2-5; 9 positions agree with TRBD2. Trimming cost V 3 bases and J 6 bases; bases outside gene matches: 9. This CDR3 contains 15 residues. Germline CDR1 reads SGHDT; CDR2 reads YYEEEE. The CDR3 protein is CASSYRVAGVQTQYF. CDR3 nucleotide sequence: TGTGCCAGCAGCTACCGGGTAGCGGGAGTACAGACCCAGTACTTC.

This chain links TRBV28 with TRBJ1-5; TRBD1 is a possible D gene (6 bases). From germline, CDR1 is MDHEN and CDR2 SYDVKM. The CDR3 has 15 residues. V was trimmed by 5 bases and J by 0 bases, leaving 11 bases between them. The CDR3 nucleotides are TGTGCCAGCAGTGCCGGGACAAATAGCAATCAGCCCCAGCATTTT. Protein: CASSAGTNSNQPQHF. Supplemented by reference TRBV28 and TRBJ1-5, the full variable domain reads DVKVTQSSRYLVKRTGEKVFLECVQDMDHENMFWYRQDPGLGLRLIYFSYDVKMKEKGDIPEGYSVSREKKERFSLILESASTNQTSMYLCASSAGTNSNQPQHFGDGTRLSIL.

The CDR3: CATSRDTGSAAYNEQFF. The CDR3 bases are TGTGCCACCAGCAGAGATACGGGGTCTGCGGCCTACAATGAGCAGTTCTTC. The rearrangement uses TRBV15 and TRBJ2-1; D perhaps matches TRBD2 (5 bases). The germline V gene encodes CDR1 LNHNV and CDR2 YYDKDF (reference sequence). The CDR3 runs to 17 residues. Trimming removed 0 bases from V and 2 bases from J, with 14 bases in between.

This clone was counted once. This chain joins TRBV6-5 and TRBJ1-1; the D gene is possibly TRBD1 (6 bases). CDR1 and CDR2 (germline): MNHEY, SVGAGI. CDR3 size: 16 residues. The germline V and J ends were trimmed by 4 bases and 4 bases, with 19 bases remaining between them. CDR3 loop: CASSSAPRGASTEAFF. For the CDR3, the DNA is TGTGCCAGCAGTTCGGCCCCCCGGGGGGCCTCCACTGAAGCTTTCTTT.

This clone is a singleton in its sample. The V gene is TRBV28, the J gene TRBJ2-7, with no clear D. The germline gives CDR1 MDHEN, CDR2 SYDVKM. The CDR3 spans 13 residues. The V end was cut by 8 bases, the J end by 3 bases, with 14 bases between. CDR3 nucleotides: TGTGCCAGCCGTCCGATTGGTTACTACGAGCAGTACTTC. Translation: CASRPIGYYEQYF.

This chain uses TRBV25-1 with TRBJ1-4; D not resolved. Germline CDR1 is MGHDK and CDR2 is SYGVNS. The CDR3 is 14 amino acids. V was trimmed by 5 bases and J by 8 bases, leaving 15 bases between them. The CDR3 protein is CASSSRAPGEKLFF. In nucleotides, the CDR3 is TGTGCCAGCAGTAGTAGGGCCCCGGGGGAAAAACTGTTTTTT.

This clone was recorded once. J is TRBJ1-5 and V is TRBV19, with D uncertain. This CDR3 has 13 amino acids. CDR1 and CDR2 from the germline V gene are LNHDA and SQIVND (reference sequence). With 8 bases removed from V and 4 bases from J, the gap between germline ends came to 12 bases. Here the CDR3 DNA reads TGTGCCAGTGTACAAGGCGGGAATCAGCCCCAGCATTTT. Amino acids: CASVQGGNQPQHF.

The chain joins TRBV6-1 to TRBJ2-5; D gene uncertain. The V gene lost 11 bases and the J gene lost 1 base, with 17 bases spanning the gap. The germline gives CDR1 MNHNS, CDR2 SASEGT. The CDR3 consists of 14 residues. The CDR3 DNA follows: TGTGCCTCCCAACCCCCAGGTTTCCAAGAGACCCAGTACTTC. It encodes CASQPPGFQETQYF.

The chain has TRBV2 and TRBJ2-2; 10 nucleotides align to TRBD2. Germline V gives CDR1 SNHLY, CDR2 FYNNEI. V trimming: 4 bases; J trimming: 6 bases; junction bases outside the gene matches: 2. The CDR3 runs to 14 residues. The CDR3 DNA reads TGTGCCAGCAGTGGGCTAGCGGGAGCCGGGGAGCTGTTTTTT. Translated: CASSGLAGAGELFF.

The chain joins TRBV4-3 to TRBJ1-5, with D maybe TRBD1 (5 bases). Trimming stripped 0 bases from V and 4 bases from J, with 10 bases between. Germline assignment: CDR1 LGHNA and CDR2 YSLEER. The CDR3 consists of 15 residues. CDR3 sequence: CASSQDWGENQPQHF. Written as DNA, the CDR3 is TGCGCCAGCAGCCAAGATTGGGGGGAGAATCAGCCCCAGCATTTT.

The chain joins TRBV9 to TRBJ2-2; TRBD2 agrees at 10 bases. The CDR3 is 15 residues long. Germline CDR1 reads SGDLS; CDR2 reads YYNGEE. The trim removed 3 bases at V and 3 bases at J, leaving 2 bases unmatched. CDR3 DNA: TGTGCCAGCAGCGCCGGGACTAGCGACACCGGGGAGCTGTTTTTT. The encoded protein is CASSAGTSDTGELFF.

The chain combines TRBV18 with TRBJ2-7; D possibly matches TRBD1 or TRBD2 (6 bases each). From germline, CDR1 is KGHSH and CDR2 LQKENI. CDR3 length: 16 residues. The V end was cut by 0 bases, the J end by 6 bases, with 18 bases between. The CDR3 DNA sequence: TGTGCCAGCTCACCACCGAGGGGGGCAGGGGATCTCGAGCAGTACTTC. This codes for CASSPPRGAGDLEQYF.